A selection of T cell receptor beta chains follows, all from one sample in a study of blood T cell repertoires in COVID-19. Method: immunoSEQ multiplex PCR; TCRdb's copy keeps in-frame clones and lacks some. Of 300,000 or so clones in the sample, 75% to 95% were seen once. The sample consisted of PBMCs or T cells enriched from blood (not recorded which). These receptors were collected from a woman in her 30s who had recovered from COVID-19. Each CDR3 is given with its conserved first and last residue. A D gene is named only where the DNA matches it firmly. Clone size is shown for a subset of rows, as once, few, many or a class of expanded clone.

>TRBV2|.|TRBD1|TRBJ2-5
CASGTGAQETQYF
TGTGCCAGCGGGACAGGGGCGCAAGAGACCCAGTACTTC
>TRBV10-3|.|.|TRBJ2-1
CAISDVGGKATGNEQFF
TGTGCCATCAGTGATGTTGGCGGGAAAGCGACTGGGAATGAGCAGTTCTTC
>TRBV12-3/TRBV12-4|.|TRBD1|TRBJ1-2
CASRPDRVYGHTF
TGTGCCAGCCGCCCTGACAGGGTCTATGGCCACACCTTC
>TRBV19|.|.|TRBJ1-2
CASRQDTNYGGYTF
TGTGCCAGTAGGCAGGACACGAACTATGGAGGCTACACCTTC
>TRBV5-1|.|.|TRBJ1-4
CASSLAAVGGSSFPGNEKLFF
TGCGCCAGCAGCTTGGCCGCCGTCGGTGGTAGTAGCTTTCCGGGGAATGAAAAACTGTTTTTT
>TRBV27|.|TRBD1|TRBJ1-1
CASRQGAATEAFF
TGTGCCAGCAGGCAGGGGGCGGCCACTGAAGCTTTCTTT
>TRBV29-1|.|TRBD2|TRBJ2-7
CSAGGLAGAYEQYF
TGCAGCGCTGGGGGTCTAGCGGGAGCATACGAGCAGTACTTC
>TRBV5-1|.|TRBD1|TRBJ2-7
CASSLGTGAVYEQYF
TGCGCCAGCAGCTTGGGCACAGGGGCGGTCTACGAGCAGTACTTC
>TRBV5-1|once|TRBD1|TRBJ2-3
CASTNPGQGMDTQYF
TGCGCCAGCACAAATCCGGGACAGGGTATGGATACGCAGTATTTT
>TRBV5-4|.|.|TRBJ2-7
CASSLGPDTSYEQYF
TGTGCCAGCAGCTTGGGTCCGGACACGTCCTACGAGCAGTACTTC
>TRBV9|once|.|TRBJ2-3
CASSVDGGSTDTQYF
TGTGCCAGCAGCGTAGATGGAGGGAGCACAGATACGCAGTATTTT
>TRBV4-3|.|TRBD1|TRBJ2-5
CASSQDRTGPLTYQETQYF
TGCGCCAGCAGCCAAGATAGGACAGGGCCATTGACTTACCAGGAGACCCAGTACTTC
>TRBV6-5|.|TRBD1|TRBJ2-7
CASSDRVSSYEQYF
TGTGCCAGCAGCGACAGGGTGAGCTCCTACGAGCAGTACTTC
>TRBV9|.|TRBD1|TRBJ2-7
CASSPGQGANEQYF
TGTGCCAGCAGCCCGGGACAGGGGGCGAACGAGCAGTACTTC
>TRBV6-4|once|.|TRBJ1-5
CASRRTANSNQPQHF
TGTGCCAGCAGACGGACAGCAAATAGCAATCAGCCCCAGCATTTT
>TRBV30|.|.|TRBJ2-7
CAWSGLEYEQYF
TGTGCCTGGTCAGGGCTGGAATACGAGCAGTACTTC
>TRBV30|.|.|TRBJ1-2
CAWSVLPGRGFNYGYTF
TGTGCCTGGAGTGTACTACCCGGCAGGGGTTTTAACTATGGCTACACCTTC
>TRBV7-3|.|.|TRBJ2-3
CASSLRASTDTQYF
TGTGCCAGCAGCTTAAGGGCTAGCACAGATACGCAGTATTTT
>TRBV7-3|few|TRBD2|TRBJ2-2
CASGPSGNTGELFF
TGTGCCAGCGGCCCTAGCGGGAACACCGGGGAGCTGTTTTTT
>TRBV6-1|.|.|TRBJ1-5
CASSEGQIQPPQHF
TGTGCCAGCAGTGAAGGGCAAATACAGCCGCCCCAGCATTTT
>TRBV12-5|.|TRBD1|TRBJ1-1
CASGFGQEGRLQAFF
TGTGCTAGTGGCTTCGGACAGGAGGGTCGCCTCCAAGCTTTCTTT
>TRBV3-1/TRBV3-2|.|TRBD2|TRBJ2-2
CASSQEVAGVAGELFF
TGTGCCAGCAGCCAAGAGGTAGCGGGAGTCGCCGGGGAGCTGTTTTTT
>TRBV6-5|.|TRBD1|TRBJ2-3
CASSRDRVSTDTQYF
TGTGCCAGCAGTCGGGACAGGGTAAGCACAGATACGCAGTATTTT
>TRBV5-4|.|TRBD2|TRBJ2-5
CASSPASGAQETQYF
TGTGCCAGCAGTCCCGCAAGCGGGGCTCAAGAGACCCAGTACTTC